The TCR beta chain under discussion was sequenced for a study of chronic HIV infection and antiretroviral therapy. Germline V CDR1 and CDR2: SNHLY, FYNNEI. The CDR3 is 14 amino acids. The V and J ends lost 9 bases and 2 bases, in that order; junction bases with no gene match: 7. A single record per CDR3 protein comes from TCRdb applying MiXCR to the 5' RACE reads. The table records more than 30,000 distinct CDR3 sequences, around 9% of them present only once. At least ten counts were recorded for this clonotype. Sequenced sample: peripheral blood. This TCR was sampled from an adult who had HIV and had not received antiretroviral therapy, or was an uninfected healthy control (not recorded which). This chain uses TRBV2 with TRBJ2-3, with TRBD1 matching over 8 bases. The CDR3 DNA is TGTGCCAGAGAGGGACAGGAATTCACAGATACGCAGTATTTT. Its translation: CAREGQEFTDTQYF.